The TCR beta chain under discussion was sequenced for a study of blood T cell repertoires in COVID-19 (dated by TCRdb to 2020 to 2022). For context, the study as a whole: The collaborator samples originated in the United States, Italy and Spain and spanned the acute and convalescent phases of COVID-19. The prospective study material was composed of cDNA or gDNA derived from T cells, B-cell-depleted T cells, or PBMCs. Deeply sampled blood TCRbeta repertoires from subjects exposed to, actively infected with, or recovered from COVID-19 were included in the dataset. The repertoires were released in a freely available public database meant as a resource for research on the immune response to SARS-CoV-2. The samples were drawn from two sources: the first 160 participants of the ongoing ImmuneRACE study, and fewer than 1,500 subjects contributed by 6 global collaborators. Sample metadata almost always included a de-identified subject ID, COVID-19 status, age in years and sex. Where HLA class I and class II types were available, the types were taken from metadata supplied by the sample provider, not from assay-based typing.

As regards this clone: Which antigen it targets is not known. No base-level quality is on record; no much larger clone is a single base apart.

CDR1 KGHSH and CDR2 LQKENI are derived from the germline V gene. The germline ends are 4 bases apart after V is trimmed by 6 bases and J by 1 base. From cysteine to phenylalanine, the CDR3 is 13 amino acids long. Only CDR3 DNA is held: 39 bases, read in frame from base 1. TCRbeta CDR3 regions were amplified from genomic DNA by means of the immunoSEQ Assay, a bias-controlled multiplex PCR. Turning to the authors' computational methods: The number of nucleated cells in each sample was estimated from the amplification of reference gene primers within the assay. To quantify the absolute abundance of each unique TCRbeta CDR3 rearrangement, sequence reads were collapsed and filtered. For each sample, productive Simpson clonality was calculated by taking the square root of Simpson's diversity index across productive rearrangements. As stored in TCRdb, this immuneACCESS dataset retains in-frame rearrangements with V and J assigned. A fraction of the clones does not appear; measured against another copy, unresolved V genes explain less than half of the discrepancy, and the remainder lacks a known reason. V and J calls and clone size follow that table, whereas D and trimming were derived from the DNA. This sample comprises about 150,000 clones, roughly nine tenths of them detected only once. More than 2% of the sample comes from the top ten.

The collaborating institutions used their own protocols to collect whole blood in K2EDTA tubes. Collaborator samples were shipped for TCRbeta analysis as frozen whole blood, isolated PBMCs, or DNA extracted from either sample type. The full study reports these points: The amount of clinical and demographic metadata varied by source and participant and was provided uncurated.

The receptor was derived from a woman aged 70 to 79 with acute or convalescent COVID-19. The chain is made from TRBV18 and TRBJ2-6; the D gene cannot be resolved reliably. The sequenced material came from peripheral blood. The DNA sequence follows: TGTGCCAGCTCTTTATCTGGGGCCAACGTCCTGACTTTC. This translates into CASSLSGANVLTF. Beyond the CDR3, the reference TRBV18 and TRBJ2-6 genes provide the residues; the full variable domain reads: NAGVMQNPRHLVRRRGQEARLRCSPMKGHSHVYWYRQLPEEGLKFMVYLQKENIIDESGMPKERFSAEFPKEGPSILRIQQVVRGDSAAYFCASSLSGANVLTFGAGSRLTVL.